These 29 T cell receptor beta chains originate from one sample sequenced in a study of blood T cell repertoires in COVID-19. Sequenced by immunoSEQ multiplex PCR; TCRdb stores in-frame clones only, minus some. Here the sample spans 190,000 or so clones, 83% being singletons. The sample was peripheral blood. These receptors were collected from a man in his fifties or sixties with active or convalescent COVID-19.

The V call is TRBV7-9, the J call TRBJ2-1; D is perhaps TRBD2 (6 bases). Trimming removed 5 bases from V and 7 bases from J, with 12 bases in between. The germline CDR1 and CDR2 sequences are SEHNR and FQNEAQ (reference sequence). The CDR3 consists of 13 residues. The DNA of the CDR3 is TGTGCCAGCAGCCGGGGACTGGGAAATGAGCAGTTCTTC. Its protein product is CASSRGLGNEQFF.

The chain uses TRBV19 and TRBJ1-2; TRBD1 is a possible D gene (6 bases). Trimming pared 4 bases from V and 2 bases from J, leaving 11 bases between. Per the germline V gene, CDR1 is LNHDA and CDR2 is SQIVND (reference sequence). This CDR3 comprises 14 residues. The CDR3 bases are TGTGCCAGTAGTAACCCCACAGGGAACTATGGCTACACCTTC. Protein: CASSNPTGNYGYTF.

This clone was picked up one time. This chain uses TRBV9 with TRBJ2-7, with D possibly TRBD1 on 8 matching bases. Germline V gene sequence: CDR1 SGDLS, CDR2 YYNGEE. Trimming removed 4 bases from V and 4 bases from J, with 15 bases in between. This CDR3 has 14 amino acids. The chain's CDR3 is CASSRSQGGYEQYF. The CDR3 nucleotides are TGTGCCAGCAGCCGATCACAGGGGGGGTACGAGCAGTACTTC.

The rearrangement uses TRBV28 and TRBJ1-5, with 7 bases aligning to TRBD1. This CDR3 has 15 residues. The germline V gene encodes CDR1 MDHEN and CDR2 SYDVKM. J was trimmed by 0 bases and V by 5 bases; bases with no gene match: 4. CDR3 region: CASSLTGTSNQPQHF. The DNA of the CDR3 is TGTGCCAGCAGTCTGACAGGGACTAGCAATCAGCCCCAGCATTTT.

The rearrangement uses TRBV6-5 and TRBJ1-1, with 9 bases fitting TRBD1. After removal of 2 bases from V and 3 bases from J, the junction contained 4 bases not matched to a gene. The CDR3 contains 15 residues. Germline assignment: CDR1 MNHEY and CDR2 SVGAGI. CDR3 sequence reads: CASSYTGGSHTEAFF. CDR3 DNA sequence: TGTGCCAGCAGTTACACAGGGGGCTCGCACACTGAAGCTTTCTTT.

The J gene is TRBJ1-3, the V gene TRBV5-4, with no clear D. The germline CDR1 and CDR2 sequences are SGHNT and YYREEE (reference sequence). This CDR3 region has 12 residues. With 1 base removed from V and 4 bases from J, the gap between germline ends came to 3 bases. For the CDR3, the DNA is TGTGCCAGCAGCTTGTCGGGAAACACCATATATTTT. It is translated as CASSLSGNTIYF.

The V and J genes are TRBV4-3 and TRBJ1-2; D is perhaps TRBD1 (5 bases). This CDR3 comprises 16 residues. Germline V gives CDR1 LGHNA, CDR2 YSLEER. V lost 0 bases and J lost 4, with 15 bases in between. CDR3 DNA sequence: TGCGCCAGCAGCCAAGATCGACAGACCTTCCGCTATGGCTACACCTTC. Translated: CASSQDRQTFRYGYTF.

V usage is TRBV5-1 and J usage is TRBJ2-1, with 12 positions matching TRBD2. Germline V gene lookup returns CDR1 SGHRS and CDR2 YFSETQ. CDR3 length equals 15 residues. Unmatched junction bases numbered 3, after V lost 1 base and J lost 7 bases. CDR3 residues: CASSLRLAGVNEQFF. The CDR3, as DNA: TGCGCCAGCAGCTTGCGACTAGCGGGGGTAAATGAGCAGTTCTTC.

This clone has just one count. The chain recombines TRBV9 with TRBJ2-5; possible D gene TRBD2, 6 bases. Germline V gene sequence: CDR1 SGDLS, CDR2 YYNGEE. Trimming removed 2 bases from V and 5 bases from J, with 13 bases in between. CDR3 size: 14 residues. CDR3 sequence reads: CASSVEGGKETQYF. The CDR3 DNA sequence: TGTGCCAGCAGCGTCGAAGGAGGGAAGGAGACCCAGTACTTC.

The gene calls are TRBV19 and TRBJ2-5, with 8 bases that match TRBD1. CDR3 size: 18 residues. The V segment lost 4 bases and the J segment 4 bases; nucleotides outside the gene matches: 17. Germline V gene data show CDR1 as LNHDA and CDR2 as SQIVND (reference sequence). CDR3 DNA: TGTGCCAGTAGTACAAACCGCGGACAGGGAGGCGTTTTAGAGACCCAGTACTTC. It codes for CASSTNRGQGGVLETQYF.

CDR3 nucleotides: TGTGCCAGCAGCCGTCGGGGGGGCTCCTACAATGAGCAGTTCTTC. Translation gives CASSRRGGSYNEQFF. V is TRBV5-6 and J is TRBJ2-1, with 8 bases identical to TRBD2. Looked up from germline, CDR1 is SGHDT and CDR2 is YYEEEE. The CDR3 runs 15 residues. The trim removed 4 bases at V and 0 bases at J, leaving 3 bases unmatched.

V usage is TRBV6-6 and J usage is TRBJ1-1, with TRBD1 as a possible D gene (5 bases). The CDR3 is 14 amino acids. Germline values: CDR1 MNHNY, CDR2 SVGAGI (reference sequence). Trimming pared 5 bases from V and 4 bases from J, leaving 14 bases between. CDR3 coding DNA: TGTGCCAGCAGTCCCTACCGACAGTCCACTGAAGCTTTCTTT. It encodes CASSPYRQSTEAFF.

The chain couples TRBV5-4 to TRBJ2-1; D gene ambiguous. V was trimmed by 0 bases and J by 5 bases, leaving 9 bases between them. CDR3 size: 14 residues. Germline CDR1 SGHNT, CDR2 YYREEE (reference sequence). CDR3 nucleotide sequence: TGTGCCAGCAGCTTGGAACGACTTGACAATGAGCAGTTCTTC. This codes for CASSLERLDNEQFF.

The chain couples TRBV11-2 to TRBJ2-7; a possible D gene is TRBD1 (6 bases). This CDR3 is 14 amino acids long. CDR1 and CDR2 from the germline V gene are SGHAT and FQNNGV. The V end was cut by 5 bases, the J end by 1 base, with 12 bases between. The CDR3 nucleotides are TGTGCCAGCAGCCCCCGACAGGAGTCCTACGAGCAGTACTTC. This translates into CASSPRQESYEQYF. Looking up the rest from reference TRBV11-2 and TRBJ2-7 gives the full variable domain: EAGVAQSPRYKIIEKRQSVAFWCNPISGHATLYWYQQILGQGPKLLIQFQNNGVVDDSQLPKDRFSAERLKGVDSTLKIQPAKLEDSAVYLCASSPRQESYEQYFGPGTRLTVT.

The chain employs TRBV28 and TRBJ1-1; D gene unclear. The length of the CDR3 is 17 residues. V lost 0 bases to trimming and J lost 0 bases, with 14 bases between them. CDR1 and CDR2 (germline): MDHEN, SYDVKM. This CDR3 is CASSLWVGGPMNTEAFF. CDR3 nucleotide sequence: TGTGCCAGCAGTTTATGGGTAGGCGGTCCCATGAACACTGAAGCTTTCTTT.

In this sample, this clone turned up a few times. The chain links TRBV5-1 to TRBJ2-1; TRBD2 agrees at 9 bases. The CDR3 runs 14 residues. V shed 3 bases and J 4 bases; nucleotides not matched to a gene: 2. CDR1 SGHRS and CDR2 YFSETQ come from the germline V gene. The CDR3 spells CASSSGLAYNEQFF. CDR3 DNA: TGCGCCAGCAGCTCGGGACTAGCTTACAATGAGCAGTTCTTC.

This chain links TRBV4-1 with TRBJ1-2; tentative D call: TRBD1 (6 bases). Trimming took off 4 bases at V and 2 bases at J, with 11 bases between the two ends. The CDR3 runs 14 residues. Germline V gene sequence: CDR1 MGHRA, CDR2 YSYEKL. As DNA, the CDR3 is TGCGCCAGCAGCCCTATGGACAGAAACTATGGCTACACCTTC. Protein product: CASSPMDRNYGYTF.

The chain recombines TRBV5-1 with TRBJ2-7, with 9 positions matching TRBD1. The CDR3 length is 14 residues. CDR1 is SGHRS, CDR2 YFSETQ, per germline. V shed 4 bases, J shed 2 bases, and the junction held 4 bases outside the gene matches. DNA for the CDR3: TGCGCCAGCAGCAGTGACAGGGGGACCTACGAGCAGTACTTC. It codes for CASSSDRGTYEQYF.

The chain recombines TRBV30 with TRBJ2-3; the D is unclear. CDR1 is GTSNPN, CDR2 SVGIG, per germline (reference sequence). V was clipped by 0 bases and J by 5 bases, with 9 bases between them. The length of the CDR3 is 13 residues. The CDR3 nucleotides read TGTGCCTGGAGTGTATACGGTCGAGATACGCAGTATTTT. Its translation is CAWSVYGRDTQYF.

The J gene is TRBJ1-1, the V gene TRBV5-4; 7 nucleotides match TRBD1. The CDR3 length is 17 residues. The V and J ends lost 4 bases and 4 bases, in that order; junction bases with no gene match: 16. The V gene's germline CDR1 is SGHNT and CDR2 YYREEE (reference sequence). The DNA for the CDR3 is TGTGCCAGCAGCCTCGACAGGGTAAGCGCTTGGAGCACTGAAGCTTTCTTT. Protein product: CASSLDRVSAWSTEAFF.

Only one count was recorded for this clone. The chain links TRBV30 to TRBJ1-5; TRBD1 aligns across 10 bases. The V segment lost 0 bases and the J segment 4 bases; nucleotides outside the gene matches: 6. The CDR3 runs to 16 residues. Germline V CDR1 and CDR2: GTSNPN, SVGIG (reference sequence). As DNA, the CDR3 is TGTGCCTGGAGTGTACTCGGGACAGGGGTGAATCAGCCCCAGCATTTT. It specifies CAWSVLGTGVNQPQHF.

The chain couples TRBV7-6 to TRBJ2-7; D uncertain. Trimming removed 4 bases at V and 4 bases at J, with 11 bases between. The CDR3 length is 13 residues. CDR1 is SGHVS and CDR2 is FNYEAQ in the germline V gene. The CDR3 DNA follows: TGTGCCAGCAGCTCGACCAGAGGTTACGAGCAGTACTTC. This codes for CASSSTRGYEQYF.

This chain links TRBV19 with TRBJ2-1; 10 bases match TRBD1. V shed 9 bases and J 9 bases; nucleotides not matched to a gene: 8. Germline CDR1 and CDR2: LNHDA and SQIVND (reference sequence). This CDR3 is 13 amino acids long. In nucleotides, the CDR3 is TGTGCCAGCGGGGACAGGGGCCACCTTGAGCAGTTCTTC. As protein: CASGDRGHLEQFF.

The gene calls are TRBV3-1 (or the pseudogene TRBV3-2) and TRBJ2-3; D is perhaps TRBD1 (5 bases). Trimming left V 1 base short and J 0 bases short, with 17 bases between. Germline lookup yields CDR1 LGHDT and CDR2 YNNKEL (reference sequence). This CDR3 region has 18 residues. Here the CDR3 DNA reads TGTGCCAGCAGCCAAGGGGGCGGAGCGCCTCTTAGCACAGATACGCAGTATTTT. Its protein is CASSQGGGAPLSTDTQYF.

This sequence joins TRBV6-4 and TRBJ2-4; D perhaps matches TRBD1 (5 bases). V lost 2 bases to trimming and J lost 8 bases, with 10 bases between them. Germline loops: CDR1 MRHNA, CDR2 SNTAGT. The length of the CDR3 is 13 residues. In DNA, the CDR3 is TGTGCCAGCAGTGACCAGGGCGGAGACATTCAGTACTTC. This codes for CASSDQGGDIQYF.

This clone was found once. The CDR3 DNA follows: TGTGCCAGCAGCTTGGGGTGGACAGGGCGAGAGACCCAGTACTTC. Translating it yields CASSLGWTGRETQYF. This chain links TRBV7-6 with TRBJ2-5; TRBD1 agrees at 8 bases. After removal of 3 bases from V and 4 bases from J, the junction contained 7 bases not matched to a gene. The CDR3 covers 15 residues. The germline V gene has CDR1 SGHVS and CDR2 FNYEAQ.

This clone was detected only a few times. The J gene is TRBJ1-2, the V gene TRBV18, with 9 bases fitting TRBD1. The ends lost 2 bases at V and 4 bases at J; junction bases unmatched: 2. CDR1 is KGHSH, CDR2 LQKENI, per germline. The CDR3 has 14 amino acids. CDR3 in DNA: TGTGCCAGCTCACCAGACAGGGGGATCTATGGCTACACCTTC. Translation gives CASSPDRGIYGYTF.

This clone was picked up many times. The chain couples TRBV11-3 to TRBJ2-1; possibly TRBD1 for D (6 bases). Per the germline V gene, CDR1 is SGHNT and CDR2 is YENEEA. The CDR3 is 18 amino acids. V was clipped by 1 base and J by 4 bases, with 20 bases between them. CDR3 sequence reads: CASSLGGSRGLPYNEQFF. CDR3 DNA: TGTGCCAGCAGCTTAGGGGGGTCAAGGGGGTTGCCATACAATGAGCAGTTCTTC.

This clone was observed a handful of times. The V and J genes are TRBV2 and TRBJ2-1; TRBD2 agrees at 9 bases. The germline V gene has CDR1 SNHLY and CDR2 FYNNEI. The CDR3 is 12 residues long. J gave up 10 bases and V 6 bases, and 4 bases lay outside the gene matches. This chain's CDR3 is CASRFSGGEQFF. In DNA form, the CDR3 reads TGTGCCAGCAGATTTAGCGGGGGCGAGCAGTTCTTC.